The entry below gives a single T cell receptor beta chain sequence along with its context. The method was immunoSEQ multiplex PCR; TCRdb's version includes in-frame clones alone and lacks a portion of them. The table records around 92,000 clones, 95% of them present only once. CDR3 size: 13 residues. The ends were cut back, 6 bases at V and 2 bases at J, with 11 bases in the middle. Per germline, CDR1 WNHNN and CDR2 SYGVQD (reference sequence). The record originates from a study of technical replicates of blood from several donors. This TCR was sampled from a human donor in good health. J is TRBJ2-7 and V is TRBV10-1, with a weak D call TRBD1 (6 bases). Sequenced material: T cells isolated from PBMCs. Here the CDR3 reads CASSEQGAYEQYF. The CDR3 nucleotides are TGCGCCAGCAGCGAACAGGGAGCCTACGAGCAGTACTTC.